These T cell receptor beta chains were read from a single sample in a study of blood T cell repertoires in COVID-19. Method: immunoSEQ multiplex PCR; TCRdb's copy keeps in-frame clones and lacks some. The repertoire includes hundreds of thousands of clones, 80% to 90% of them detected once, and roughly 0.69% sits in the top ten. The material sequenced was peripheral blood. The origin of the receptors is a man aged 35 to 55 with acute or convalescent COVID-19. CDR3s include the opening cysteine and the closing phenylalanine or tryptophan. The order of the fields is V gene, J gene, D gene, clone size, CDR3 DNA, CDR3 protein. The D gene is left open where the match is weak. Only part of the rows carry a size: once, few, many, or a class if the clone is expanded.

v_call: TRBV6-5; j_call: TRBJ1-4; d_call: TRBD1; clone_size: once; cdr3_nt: TGTGCCAGCAGGGACACCGGGACAGGGTCTGAAAAACTGTTTTTT; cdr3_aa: CASRDTGTGSEKLFF
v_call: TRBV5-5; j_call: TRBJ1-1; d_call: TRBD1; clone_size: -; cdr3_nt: TGTGCCAGCAGCACTGGACAGGGGGCGAATGAAGCTTTCTTT; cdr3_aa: CASSTGQGANEAFF
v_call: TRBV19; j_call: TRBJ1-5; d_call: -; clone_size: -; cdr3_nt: TGTGCCAGTAGTATAGTCGGTAGCGGGCGGGGGTTGGGACAGCCCCAGCATTTT; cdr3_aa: CASSIVGSGRGLGQPQHF
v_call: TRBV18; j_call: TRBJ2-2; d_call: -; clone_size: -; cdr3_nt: TGTGCCAGCTCACCACGGGGGCGGTGGACCGGGGAGCTGTTTTTT; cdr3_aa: CASSPRGRWTGELFF
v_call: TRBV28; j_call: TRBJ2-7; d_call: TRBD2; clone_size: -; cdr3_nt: TGTGCCAGCAGTTCGCTAGCGGGAGGTAACGAGCAGTACTTC; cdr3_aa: CASSSLAGGNEQYF
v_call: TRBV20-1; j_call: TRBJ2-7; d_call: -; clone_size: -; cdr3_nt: TGCAGTGCTAGTCCCGCCGAGGCCTACTACGAGCAGTACTTC; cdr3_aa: CSASPAEAYYEQYF
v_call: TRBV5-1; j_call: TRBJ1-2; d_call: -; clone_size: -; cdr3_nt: TGCGCCAGCAGCTTGGGCAGCTATGGCTACACCTTC; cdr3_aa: CASSLGSYGYTF
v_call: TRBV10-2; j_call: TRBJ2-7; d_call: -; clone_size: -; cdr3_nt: TGCGCCAGCAGTGCTAGGGGCATCTACGAGCAGTACTTC; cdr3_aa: CASSARGIYEQYF
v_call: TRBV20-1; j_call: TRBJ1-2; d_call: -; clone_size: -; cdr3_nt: TGCAGTGCTAGTGGCAGGGCCTTGAACGGTGGCTACACCTTC; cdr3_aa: CSASGRALNGGYTF
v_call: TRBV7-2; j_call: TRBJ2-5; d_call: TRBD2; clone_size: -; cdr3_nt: TGTGCCAGCAGCAACCCAAGCGGGAGCGGGGAGACCCAGTACTTC; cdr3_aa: CASSNPSGSGETQYF
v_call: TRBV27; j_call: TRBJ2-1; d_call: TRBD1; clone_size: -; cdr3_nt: TGTGCCAGCTCCTTGACAGGGGTAGTTGATGAGCAGTTCTTC; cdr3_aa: CASSLTGVVDEQFF
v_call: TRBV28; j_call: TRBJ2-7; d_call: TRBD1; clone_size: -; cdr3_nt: TGTGCCAGCACCCCGACAGGGGTGTACGAAAGTGACGAGCAGTACTTC; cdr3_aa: CASTPTGVYESDEQYF
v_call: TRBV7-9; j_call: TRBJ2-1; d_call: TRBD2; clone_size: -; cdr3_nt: TGTGCCAGCAAAATGGCGGGGGGATCGGCCAATGAGCAGTTCTTC; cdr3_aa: CASKMAGGSANEQFF
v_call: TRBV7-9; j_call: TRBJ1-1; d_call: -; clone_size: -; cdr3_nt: TGTGCCAGCATCCCGACGGGGACTGAAGCTTTCTTT; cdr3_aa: CASIPTGTEAFF
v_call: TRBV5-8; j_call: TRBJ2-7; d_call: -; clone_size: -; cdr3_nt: TGTGCCAGCAGCTTGGTGGATGCGGCCTCCCAGTACTTC; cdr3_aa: CASSLVDAASQYF
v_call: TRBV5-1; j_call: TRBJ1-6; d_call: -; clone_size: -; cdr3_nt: TGCGCCAGCAGCCCGGGATGGGGGGCCTATAATTCACCCCTCCACTTT; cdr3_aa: CASSPGWGAYNSPLHF